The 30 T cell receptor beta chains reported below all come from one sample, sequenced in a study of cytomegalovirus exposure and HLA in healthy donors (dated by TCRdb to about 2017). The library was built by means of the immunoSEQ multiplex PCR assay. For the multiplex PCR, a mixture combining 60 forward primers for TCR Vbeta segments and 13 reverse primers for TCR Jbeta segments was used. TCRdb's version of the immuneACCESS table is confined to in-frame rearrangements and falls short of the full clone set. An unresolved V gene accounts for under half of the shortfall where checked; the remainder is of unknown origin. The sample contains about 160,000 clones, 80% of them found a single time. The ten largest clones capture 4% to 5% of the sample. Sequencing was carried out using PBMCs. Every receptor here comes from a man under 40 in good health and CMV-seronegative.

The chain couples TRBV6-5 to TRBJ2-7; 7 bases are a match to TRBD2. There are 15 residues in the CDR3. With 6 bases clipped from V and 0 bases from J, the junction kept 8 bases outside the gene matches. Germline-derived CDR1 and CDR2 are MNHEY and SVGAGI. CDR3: CASRARGVTSYEQYF. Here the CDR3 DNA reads TGTGCCAGCAGAGCACGGGGGGTGACCTCCTACGAGCAGTACTTC.

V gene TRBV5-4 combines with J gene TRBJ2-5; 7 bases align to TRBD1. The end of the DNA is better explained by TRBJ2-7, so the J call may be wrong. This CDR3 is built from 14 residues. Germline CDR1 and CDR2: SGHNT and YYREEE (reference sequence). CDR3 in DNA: TGTGCCAGCAGCTTGGAGACAGGGTCCTACGAGCAGTACTTC. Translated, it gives CASSLETGSYEQYF.

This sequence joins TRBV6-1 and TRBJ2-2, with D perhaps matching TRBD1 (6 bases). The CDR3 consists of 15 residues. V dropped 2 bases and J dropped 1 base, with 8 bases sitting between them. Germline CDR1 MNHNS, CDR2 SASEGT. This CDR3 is CASSESDRNTGELFF. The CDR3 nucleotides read TGTGCCAGCAGTGAATCGGACAGGAACACCGGGGAGCTGTTTTTT.

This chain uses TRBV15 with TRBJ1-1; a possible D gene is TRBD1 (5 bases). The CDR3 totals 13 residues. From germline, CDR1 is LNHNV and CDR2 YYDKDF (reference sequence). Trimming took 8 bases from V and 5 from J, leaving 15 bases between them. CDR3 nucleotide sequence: TGTGCCACCGCGGAGCAGGGTGGGACTGAAGCTTTCTTT. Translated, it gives CATAEQGGTEAFF.

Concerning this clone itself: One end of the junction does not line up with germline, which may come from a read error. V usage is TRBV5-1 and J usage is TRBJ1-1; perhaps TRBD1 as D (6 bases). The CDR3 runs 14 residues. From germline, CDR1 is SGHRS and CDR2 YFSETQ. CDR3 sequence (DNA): TGCGCCAGCAGTTTGGACAGCCCGAACACTGAAGCTTTCTTT. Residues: CASSLDSPNTEAFF.

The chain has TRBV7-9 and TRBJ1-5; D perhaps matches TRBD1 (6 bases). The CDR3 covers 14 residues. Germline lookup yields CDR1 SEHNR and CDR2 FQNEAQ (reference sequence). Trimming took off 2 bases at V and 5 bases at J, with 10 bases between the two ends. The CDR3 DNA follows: TGTGCCAGCAGCTTACCAGGGGTCCATCAGCCCCAGCATTTT. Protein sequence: CASSLPGVHQPQHF.

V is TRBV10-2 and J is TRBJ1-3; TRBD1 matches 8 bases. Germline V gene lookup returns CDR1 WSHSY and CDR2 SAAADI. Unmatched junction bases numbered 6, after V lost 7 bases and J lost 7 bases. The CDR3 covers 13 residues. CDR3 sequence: CASNGQGGNTIYF. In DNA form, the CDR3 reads TGCGCCAGCAATGGACAGGGTGGGAACACCATATATTTT.

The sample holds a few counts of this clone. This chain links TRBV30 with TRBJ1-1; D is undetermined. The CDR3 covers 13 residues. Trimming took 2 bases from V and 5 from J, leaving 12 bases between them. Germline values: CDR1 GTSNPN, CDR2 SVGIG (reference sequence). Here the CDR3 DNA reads TGTGCCTGGAGTCGAATGGCGGGTACTGAAGCTTTCTTT. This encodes CAWSRMAGTEAFF.

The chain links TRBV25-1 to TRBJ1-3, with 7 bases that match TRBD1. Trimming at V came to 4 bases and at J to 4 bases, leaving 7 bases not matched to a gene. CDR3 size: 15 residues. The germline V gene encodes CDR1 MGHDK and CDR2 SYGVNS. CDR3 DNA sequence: TGTGCCAGCAGTGCGCCGGGGACAGCCGGAAACACCATATATTTT. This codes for CASSAPGTAGNTIYF.

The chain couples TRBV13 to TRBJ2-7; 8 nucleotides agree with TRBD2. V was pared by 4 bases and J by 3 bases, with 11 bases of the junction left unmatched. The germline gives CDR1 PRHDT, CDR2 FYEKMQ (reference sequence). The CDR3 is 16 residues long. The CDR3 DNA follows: TGTGCCAGCAGCTCGCGGGGGGAGTGGGACTACTACGAGCAGTACTTC. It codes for CASSSRGEWDYYEQYF.

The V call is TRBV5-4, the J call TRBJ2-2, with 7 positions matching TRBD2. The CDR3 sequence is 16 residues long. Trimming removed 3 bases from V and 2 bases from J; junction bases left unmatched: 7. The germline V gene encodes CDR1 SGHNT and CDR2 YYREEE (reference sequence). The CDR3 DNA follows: TGTGCCAGCAGCTCACTAGCGCAACAAAACACCGGGGAGCTGTTTTTT. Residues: CASSSLAQQNTGELFF.

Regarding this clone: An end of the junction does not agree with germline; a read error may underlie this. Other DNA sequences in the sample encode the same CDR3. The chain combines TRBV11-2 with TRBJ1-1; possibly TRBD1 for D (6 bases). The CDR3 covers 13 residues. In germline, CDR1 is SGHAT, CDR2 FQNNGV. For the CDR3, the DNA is TGTGCCAGCAGCTCGACAGGATTTACTGAGGCTTTCTTT. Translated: CASSSTGFTEAFF.

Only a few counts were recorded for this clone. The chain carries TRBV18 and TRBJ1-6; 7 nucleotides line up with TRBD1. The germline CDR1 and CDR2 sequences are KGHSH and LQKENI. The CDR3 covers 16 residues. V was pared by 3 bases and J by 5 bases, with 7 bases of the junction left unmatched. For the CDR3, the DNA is TGTGCCAGCTCACCTTCGACAGGGCCAGATAATTCACCCCTCCACTTT. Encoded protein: CASSPSTGPDNSPLHF.

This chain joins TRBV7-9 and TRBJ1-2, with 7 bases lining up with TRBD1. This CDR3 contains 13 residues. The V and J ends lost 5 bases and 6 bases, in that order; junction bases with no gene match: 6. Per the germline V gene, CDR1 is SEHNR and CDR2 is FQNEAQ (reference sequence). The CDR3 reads CASSAAGTDGYTF. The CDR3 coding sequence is TGTGCCAGCAGCGCCGCCGGGACAGATGGCTACACCTTC. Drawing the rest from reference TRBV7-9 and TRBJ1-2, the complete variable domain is DTGVSQNPRHKITKRGQNVTFRCDPISEHNRLYWYRQTLGQGPEFLTYFQNEAQLEKSRLLSDRFSAERPKGSFSTLEIQRTEQGDSAMYLCASSAAGTDGYTFGSGTRLTVV.

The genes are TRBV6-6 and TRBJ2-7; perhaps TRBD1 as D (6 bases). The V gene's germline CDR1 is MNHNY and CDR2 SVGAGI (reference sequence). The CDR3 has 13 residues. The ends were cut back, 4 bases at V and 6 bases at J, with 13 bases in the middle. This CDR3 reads CASSSHREGEQYF. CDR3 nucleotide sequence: TGTGCCAGCAGTTCGCACAGGGAAGGCGAGCAGTACTTC.

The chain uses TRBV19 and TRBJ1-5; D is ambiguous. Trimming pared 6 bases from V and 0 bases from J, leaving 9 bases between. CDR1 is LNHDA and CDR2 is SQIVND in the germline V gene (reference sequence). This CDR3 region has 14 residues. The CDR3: CASSEANSNQPQHF. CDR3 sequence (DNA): TGTGCCAGTAGCGAGGCGAATAGCAATCAGCCCCAGCATTTT.

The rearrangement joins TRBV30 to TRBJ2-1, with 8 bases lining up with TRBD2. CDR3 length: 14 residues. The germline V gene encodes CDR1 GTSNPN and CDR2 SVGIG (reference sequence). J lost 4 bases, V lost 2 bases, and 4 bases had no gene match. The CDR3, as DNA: TGTGCCTGGAGTCAACTAGCGGAATACAATGAGCAGTTCTTC. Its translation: CAWSQLAEYNEQFF.

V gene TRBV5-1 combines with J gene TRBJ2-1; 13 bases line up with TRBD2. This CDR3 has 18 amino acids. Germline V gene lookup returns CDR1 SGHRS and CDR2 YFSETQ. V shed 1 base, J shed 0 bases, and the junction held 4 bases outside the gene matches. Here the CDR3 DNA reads TGCGCCAGCAGCTTGACTAGCGGGGGGGTTAGCTCCTACAATGAGCAGTTCTTC. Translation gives CASSLTSGGVSSYNEQFF. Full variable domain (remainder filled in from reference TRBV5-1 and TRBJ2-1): KAGVTQTPRYLIKTRGQQVTLSCSPISGHRSVSWYQQTPGQGLQFLFEYFSETQRNKGNFPGRFSGRQFSNSRSEMNVSTLELGDSALYLCASSLTSGGVSSYNEQFFGPGTRLTVL.

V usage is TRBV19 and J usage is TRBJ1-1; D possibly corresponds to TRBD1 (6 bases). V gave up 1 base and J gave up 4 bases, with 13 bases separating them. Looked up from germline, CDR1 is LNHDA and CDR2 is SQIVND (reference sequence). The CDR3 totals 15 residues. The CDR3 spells CASSIVDSRSTEAFF. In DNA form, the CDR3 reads TGTGCCAGTAGTATAGTGGACAGTCGGAGCACTGAAGCTTTCTTT.

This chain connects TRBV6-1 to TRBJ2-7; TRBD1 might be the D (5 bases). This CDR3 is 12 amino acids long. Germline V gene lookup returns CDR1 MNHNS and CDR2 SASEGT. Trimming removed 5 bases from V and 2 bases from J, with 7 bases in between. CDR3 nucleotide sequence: TGTGCCAGCAGTCTACAGGCCTACGAGCAGTACTTC. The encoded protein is CASSLQAYEQYF.

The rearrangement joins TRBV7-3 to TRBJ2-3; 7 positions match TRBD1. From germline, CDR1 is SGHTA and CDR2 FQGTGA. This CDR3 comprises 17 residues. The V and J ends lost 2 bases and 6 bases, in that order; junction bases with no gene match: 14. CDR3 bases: TGTGCCAGCAGCTTATCCCCTGAGGGCAGGGGGTTGGATACGCAGTATTTT. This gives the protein CASSLSPEGRGLDTQYF. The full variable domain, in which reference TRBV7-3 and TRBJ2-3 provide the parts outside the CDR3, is GAGVSQTPSNKVTEKGKYVELRCDPISGHTALYWYRQSLGQGPEFLIYFQGTGAADDSGLPNDRFFAVRPEGSVSTLKIQRTERGDSAVYLCASSLSPEGRGLDTQYFGPGTRLTVL.

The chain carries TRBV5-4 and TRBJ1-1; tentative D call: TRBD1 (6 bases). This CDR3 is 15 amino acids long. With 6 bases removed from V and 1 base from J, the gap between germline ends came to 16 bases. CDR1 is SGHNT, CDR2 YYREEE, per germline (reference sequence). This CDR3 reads CASNFHDRSNTEAFF. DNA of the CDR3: TGTGCCAGCAACTTCCACGACAGGTCGAACACTGAAGCTTTCTTT.

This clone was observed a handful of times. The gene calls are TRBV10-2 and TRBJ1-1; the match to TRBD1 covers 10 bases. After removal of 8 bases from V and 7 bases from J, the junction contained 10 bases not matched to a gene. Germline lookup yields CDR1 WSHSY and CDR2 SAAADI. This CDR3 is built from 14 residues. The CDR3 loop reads CASGGQGVWDEAFF. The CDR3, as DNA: TGCGCCAGCGGAGGACAGGGGGTATGGGATGAAGCTTTCTTT.

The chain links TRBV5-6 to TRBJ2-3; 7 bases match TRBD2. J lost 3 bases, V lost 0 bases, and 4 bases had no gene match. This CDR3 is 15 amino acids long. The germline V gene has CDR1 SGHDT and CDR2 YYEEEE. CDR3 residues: CASSLVRERTDTQYF. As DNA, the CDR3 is TGTGCCAGCAGCTTGGTGCGGGAGCGGACAGATACGCAGTATTTT. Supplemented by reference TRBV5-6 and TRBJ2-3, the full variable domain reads DAGVTQSPTHLIKTRGQQVTLRCSPKSGHDTVSWYQQALGQGPQFIFQYYEEEERQRGNFPDRFSGHQFPNYSSELNVNALLLGDSALYLCASSLVRERTDTQYFGPGTRLTVL.

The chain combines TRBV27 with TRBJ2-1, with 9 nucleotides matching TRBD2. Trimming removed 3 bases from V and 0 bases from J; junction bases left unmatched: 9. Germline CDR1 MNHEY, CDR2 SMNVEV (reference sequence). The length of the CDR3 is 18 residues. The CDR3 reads CASSFRSGGTNSYNEQFF. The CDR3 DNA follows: TGTGCCAGCAGTTTCCGGAGCGGGGGGACAAACTCCTACAATGAGCAGTTCTTC.

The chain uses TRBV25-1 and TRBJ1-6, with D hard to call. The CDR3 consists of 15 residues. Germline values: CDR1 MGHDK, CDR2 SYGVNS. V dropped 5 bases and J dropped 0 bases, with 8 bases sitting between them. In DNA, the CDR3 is TGTGCCAGCAGTCGAGGGAGCTCCTATAATTCACCCCTCCACTTT. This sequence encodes CASSRGSSYNSPLHF.

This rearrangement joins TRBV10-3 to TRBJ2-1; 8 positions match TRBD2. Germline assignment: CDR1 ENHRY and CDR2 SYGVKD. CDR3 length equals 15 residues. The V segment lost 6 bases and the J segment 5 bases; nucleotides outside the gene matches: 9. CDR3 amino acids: CAISPGTRRDNEQFF. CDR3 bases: TGTGCCATCAGCCCTGGGACTAGAAGGGACAATGAGCAGTTCTTC.

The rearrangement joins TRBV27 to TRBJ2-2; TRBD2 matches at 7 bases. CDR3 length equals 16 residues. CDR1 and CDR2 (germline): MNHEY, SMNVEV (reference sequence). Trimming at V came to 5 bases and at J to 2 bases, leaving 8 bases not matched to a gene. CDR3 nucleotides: TGTGCCAGCAGTACCTGGGACTACCTTAACACCGGGGAGCTGTTTTTT. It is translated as CASSTWDYLNTGELFF.

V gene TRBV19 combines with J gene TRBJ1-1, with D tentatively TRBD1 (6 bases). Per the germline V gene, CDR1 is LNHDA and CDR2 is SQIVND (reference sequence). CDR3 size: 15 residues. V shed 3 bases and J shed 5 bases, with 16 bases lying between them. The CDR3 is CASSMGGLGGTEAFF. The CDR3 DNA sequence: TGTGCCAGTAGTATGGGGGGGCTGGGGGGAACTGAAGCTTTCTTT.

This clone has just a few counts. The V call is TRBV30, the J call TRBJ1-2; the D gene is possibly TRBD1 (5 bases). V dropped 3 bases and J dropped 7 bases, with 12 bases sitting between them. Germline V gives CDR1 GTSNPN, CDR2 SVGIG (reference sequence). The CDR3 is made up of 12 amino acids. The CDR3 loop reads CAWSLGGGGYTF. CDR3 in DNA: TGTGCCTGGAGCCTGGGGGGGGGTGGCTACACCTTC.